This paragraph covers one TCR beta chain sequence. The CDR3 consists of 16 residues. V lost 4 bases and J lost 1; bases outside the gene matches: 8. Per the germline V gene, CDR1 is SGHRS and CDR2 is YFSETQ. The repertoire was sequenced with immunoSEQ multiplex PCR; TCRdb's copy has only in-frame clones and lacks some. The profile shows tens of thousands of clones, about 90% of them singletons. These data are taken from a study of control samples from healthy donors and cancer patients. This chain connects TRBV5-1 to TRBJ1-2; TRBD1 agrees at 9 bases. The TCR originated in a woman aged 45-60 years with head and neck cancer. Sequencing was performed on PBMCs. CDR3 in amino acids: CASSNRDRDLNYGYTF. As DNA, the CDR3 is TGCGCCAGCAGCAACCGGGACAGGGACCTTAACTATGGCTACACCTTC.